One and the same sample provided the 5 T cell receptor beta chains below, sequenced in a study of cytomegalovirus exposure and HLA in healthy donors (dated by TCRdb to about 2017). Library preparation used the immunoSEQ multiplex PCR assay. TCRdb limited this immuneACCESS table to in-frame rearrangements with V and J called. A share of clones is missing; checked studies link under half to unresolved V genes, and the rest is unexplained. Here the sample has some 130,000 clones; around 87% occur a single time. The top ten clones comprise 6% to 7% of the sample. Specimen: PBMCs. These receptors were obtained from a woman younger than 30 in good health and CMV-seropositive.

The chain couples TRBV10-3 to TRBJ1-2; TRBD1 might be the D (5 bases). V lost 3 bases, J lost 0 bases, and 5 bases lay in between. Germline assignment: CDR1 ENHRY and CDR2 SYGVKD. The CDR3 has 13 residues. For the CDR3, the DNA is TGTGCCATCAGTGAAGGGGCTAACTATGGCTACACCTTC. This gives the protein CAISEGANYGYTF.

This clone came up once. The CDR3: CSGIAYDEQYF. CDR3 coding DNA: TGCAGTGGGATAGCTTACGACGAGCAGTACTTC. The genes are TRBV20-1 and TRBJ2-7; D not certain. The V and J ends lost 7 bases and 5 bases respectively, with 12 bases between them. CDR1 and CDR2 (germline): DFQATT, SNEGSKA (reference sequence). This CDR3 has 11 amino acids.

The rearrangement joins TRBV4-1 to TRBJ2-3; the D is unclear. The CDR3 totals 13 residues. V was shortened by 2 bases and J by 6 bases, with 9 bases between the two germline ends. Looked up from germline, CDR1 is MGHRA and CDR2 is YSYEKL. This CDR3 reads CASSQPNGDTQYF. CDR3 DNA sequence: TGCGCCAGCAGCCAACCGAATGGCGATACGCAGTATTTT.

The V call is TRBV30, the J call TRBJ2-5, with D uncertain. V lost 2 bases, J lost 5 bases, and 9 bases lay in between. Looked up from germline, CDR1 is GTSNPN and CDR2 is SVGIG (reference sequence). This CDR3 contains 12 residues. Here the CDR3 DNA reads TGTGCCTGGAGTATAGGAGAGGAGACCCAGTACTTC. Its translation is CAWSIGEETQYF.

The chain links TRBV9 to TRBJ2-7; no definite D call. This CDR3 region has 11 residues. Trimming shortened V by 4 bases and J by 2 bases, and 4 bases separated the two germline ends. Germline-derived CDR1 and CDR2 are SGDLS and YYNGEE. In DNA form, the CDR3 reads TGTGCCAGCAGCTTCACCTACGAGCAGTACTTC. This sequence encodes CASSFTYEQYF.